These 17 T cell receptor beta chains came from one sample sequenced in a study of neoadjuvant anti-PD-1 for oral cavity cancer. The data were produced by immunoSEQ multiplex PCR, yet TCRdb's version contains in-frame clones alone and is incomplete. The sample holds approximately 15,000 clones, approximately 75% seen once. The sequencing here drew on PBMCs, taken before nivolumab (anti-PD-1) treatment. These TCRs come from a person aged 40 to 85 with oral cavity squamous cell carcinoma.

Here the CDR3 reads CAWSLLGPSNTEAFF. CDR3 coding DNA: TGTGCCTGGAGTTTGTTAGGACCCTCGAACACTGAAGCTTTCTTT. The chain uses TRBV30 and TRBJ1-1; D remains unclear. The CDR3 totals 15 residues. Germline CDR1 reads GTSNPN; CDR2 reads SVGIG (reference sequence). The V and J ends lost 2 bases and 1 base respectively, with 14 bases between them.

This chain joins TRBV7-9 and TRBJ1-5; D is unresolved. Trimming took 5 bases from V and 10 from J, leaving 12 bases between them. The CDR3 consists of 12 residues. CDR1 is SEHNR, CDR2 FQNEAQ, per germline (reference sequence). DNA for the CDR3: TGTGCCAGCAGCCTGAGTACGGGCCCCCAGCATTTT. This codes for CASSLSTGPQHF.

Here the CDR3 reads CASSPDTPLPQYF. The DNA of the CDR3 is TGTGCCAGCAGTCCGGACACCCCCTTGCCCCAGTACTTC. The chain couples TRBV7-2 to TRBJ2-5, with D tentatively TRBD1 (5 bases). From germline, CDR1 is SGHTA and CDR2 FQGNSA. The CDR3 covers 13 residues. V gave up 6 bases and J gave up 9 bases, with 17 bases separating them.

This clone showed up just a few times. The V and J genes are TRBV11-2 and TRBJ2-7, with D hard to call. The CDR3 totals 14 residues. Trimming removed 0 bases from V and 7 bases from J, with 13 bases in between. Germline CDR1 and CDR2: SGHAT and FQNNGV. CDR3 nucleotide sequence: TGTGCCAGCAGCTTAGACCCCAGGTGGCTTGAGCAGTACTTC. This translates into CASSLDPRWLEQYF. The variable domain in full, with the rest retrieved from reference TRBV11-2 and TRBJ2-7, is EAGVAQSPRYKIIEKRQSVAFWCNPISGHATLYWYQQILGQGPKLLIQFQNNGVVDDSQLPKDRFSAERLKGVDSTLKIQPAKLEDSAVYLCASSLDPRWLEQYFGPGTRLTVT.

The chain recombines TRBV19 with TRBJ1-2, with 8 nucleotides matching TRBD1. V shed 4 bases, J shed 0 bases, and the junction held 4 bases outside the gene matches. Per the germline V gene, CDR1 is LNHDA and CDR2 is SQIVND (reference sequence). The CDR3 covers 15 residues. The CDR3 DNA reads as TGTGCCAGTAGTAGGACAGGGACCGCTAACTATGGCTACACCTTC. As protein: CASSRTGTANYGYTF.

V usage is TRBV7-8 and J usage is TRBJ2-6; D gene ambiguous. The length of the CDR3 is 13 residues. V was pared by 5 bases and J by 2 bases, with 4 bases between. Germline V gene sequence: CDR1 SGHVS, CDR2 FQNEAQ. As DNA, the CDR3 is TGTGCCAGCAGCGTCACTGGGGCCAACGTCCTGACTTTC. Residues: CASSVTGANVLTF.

The chain carries TRBV27 and TRBJ2-7; the match to TRBD2 covers 12 bases. V was pared by 5 bases and J by 0 bases, with 8 bases of the junction left unmatched. The CDR3 totals 17 residues. From germline, CDR1 is MNHEY and CDR2 SMNVEV (reference sequence). DNA of the CDR3: TGTGCCAGCAGTCCGCTAGCGGGAGGGGGTCTCTCCTACGAGCAGTACTTC. This codes for CASSPLAGGGLSYEQYF.

The chain employs TRBV20-1 and TRBJ1-2; D is undetermined. This CDR3 contains 10 residues. V lost 5 bases, J lost 7 bases, and 8 bases lay in between. Per the germline V gene, CDR1 is DFQATT and CDR2 is SNEGSKA (reference sequence). CDR3 in amino acids: CSARNGGYTF. The DNA of the CDR3 is TGCAGTGCTCGGAACGGTGGCTACACCTTC.

V gene TRBV9 combines with J gene TRBJ2-7; possibly TRBD1 for D (6 bases). This CDR3 has 18 residues. V gave up 0 bases and J gave up 0 bases, with 19 bases separating them. Per germline, CDR1 SGDLS and CDR2 YYNGEE. The CDR3 DNA is TGTGCCAGCAGCGTAGGGGGCTTTTTGGACAGCCCCTCCTACGAGCAGTACTTC. This translates into CASSVGGFLDSPSYEQYF.

The chain uses TRBV19 and TRBJ1-5; weak D call: TRBD1 (5 bases). Per germline, CDR1 LNHDA and CDR2 SQIVND (reference sequence). V lost 6 bases and J lost 0, with 15 bases in between. The CDR3 length is 16 residues. The CDR3 DNA reads as TGTGCCAGTAGGGGGACTTCGGGTTATAGCAATCAGCCCCAGCATTTT. Protein product: CASRGTSGYSNQPQHF. Full variable domain (rest looked up from reference TRBV19 and TRBJ1-5): DGGITQSPKYLFRKEGQNVTLSCEQNLNHDAMYWYRQDPGQGLRLIYYSQIVNDFQKGDIAEGYSVSREKKESFPLTVTSAQKNPTAFYLCASRGTSGYSNQPQHFGDGTRLSIL.

V gene TRBV7-9 combines with J gene TRBJ2-7; TRBD2 matches 13 bases. This CDR3 comprises 15 residues. The J segment lost 3 bases and the V segment lost 5 bases, leaving 4 bases of the junction unmatched. In germline, CDR1 is SEHNR, CDR2 FQNEAQ (reference sequence). The CDR3 protein is CASSPWTSGGYEQYF. The CDR3 region has the DNA TGTGCCAGCAGCCCCTGGACTAGCGGGGGCTACGAGCAGTACTTC.

The chain employs TRBV4-2 and TRBJ1-3; D is ambiguous. From germline, CDR1 is LGHNA and CDR2 YNFKEQ. The CDR3 loop spans 16 amino acids. Trimming stripped 0 bases from V and 0 bases from J, with 9 bases between. In nucleotides, the CDR3 is TGTGCCAGCAGCCAAGAGTTGTCTCGCTCTGGAAACACCATATATTTT. Its protein is CASSQELSRSGNTIYF.

The rearrangement uses TRBV9 and TRBJ1-2, with 10 bases aligning to TRBD1. J gave up 0 bases and V 4 bases, and 3 bases lay outside the gene matches. The germline V gene encodes CDR1 SGDLS and CDR2 YYNGEE. CDR3 length: 15 residues. The CDR3 region is CASSLGQGANYGYTF. In nucleotides, the CDR3 is TGTGCCAGCAGCCTTGGACAGGGGGCTAACTATGGCTACACCTTC.

The rearrangement joins TRBV11-2 to TRBJ2-1; a weak D match, TRBD1 (5 bases). CDR3 length equals 13 residues. Germline V gene data show CDR1 as SGHAT and CDR2 as FQNNGV. V lost 2 bases, J lost 7 bases, and 9 bases lay in between. In nucleotides, the CDR3 is TGTGCCAGCAGCTTAACCAGGGATAATGAGCAGTTCTTC. The encoded protein is CASSLTRDNEQFF.

This clone came up a few times. The rearrangement links TRBV6-5 to TRBJ1-4, with D perhaps TRBD1 (6 bases). Trimming pared 8 bases from V and 10 bases from J, leaving 14 bases between. Germline CDR1 reads MNHEY; CDR2 reads SVGAGI. The CDR3 extends over 12 amino acids. CDR3 bases: TGTGCCAGCGGAGTACAGGGAGTAAAACTGTTTTTT. Translating it yields CASGVQGVKLFF.

This clone turned up a few times. This chain uses TRBV29-1 with TRBJ2-2; tentatively, D is TRBD1 (5 bases). Trimming removed 3 bases at V and 3 bases at J, with 8 bases between. Germline-derived CDR1 and CDR2 are SQVTM and ANQGSEA. This CDR3 is built from 13 residues. CDR3 bases: TGCAGCGTTGAGGGGCCCGACACCGGGGAGCTGTTTTTT. Its protein product is CSVEGPDTGELFF.

The DNA of the CDR3 is TGTGCCATCAGTGGGGCGAACACCGGGGAGCTGTTTTTT. Translating gives CAISGANTGELFF. The V gene is TRBV10-3, the J gene TRBJ2-2; D is unclear. From germline, CDR1 is ENHRY and CDR2 SYGVKD. This CDR3 is 13 amino acids long. Trimming removed 4 bases at V and 0 bases at J, with 3 bases between.